This entry lists 20 T cell receptor beta chains sequenced from one sample in a study of blood T cell repertoires in COVID-19. Profiled with immunoSEQ multiplex PCR; TCRdb holds only in-frame clones, not every one. The sample lists more than 85,000 clones, around nine tenths occurring once. Sequenced input: peripheral blood. Every receptor here comes from a man aged 50-60 years with active COVID-19.

The chain uses TRBV6-5 and TRBJ2-7; perhaps TRBD1 as D (6 bases). Germline CDR1 MNHEY, CDR2 SVGAGI. With 4 bases removed from V and 5 bases from J, the gap between germline ends came to 18 bases. The CDR3 is made up of 15 amino acids. The CDR3 here is CASSSAGADTNEQYF. The CDR3 bases are TGTGCCAGCAGTTCCGCAGGGGCCGACACGAACGAGCAGTACTTC.

The gene calls are TRBV6-5 and TRBJ2-3, with TRBD1 as a possible D gene (5 bases). The CDR3 has 14 amino acids. Per germline, CDR1 MNHEY and CDR2 SVGAGI. V lost 5 bases to trimming and J lost 5 bases, with 14 bases between them. The CDR3 sequence is CASSLDTQRDTQYF. Here the CDR3 DNA reads TGTGCCAGCAGTCTGGACACCCAGCGAGATACGCAGTATTTT.

This chain uses TRBV6-5 with TRBJ1-5, with D possibly TRBD1 on 5 matching bases. The length of the CDR3 is 13 residues. With 9 bases removed from V and 4 bases from J, the gap between germline ends came to 13 bases. Germline loops: CDR1 MNHEY, CDR2 SVGAGI. The CDR3 spells CASASGGNQPQHF. CDR3 DNA: TGTGCCAGTGCCTCTGGGGGGAATCAGCCCCAGCATTTT.

The chain combines TRBV9 with TRBJ2-3; D is undetermined. CDR3 length: 16 residues. V gave up 2 bases and J gave up 2 bases, with 15 bases separating them. Germline values: CDR1 SGDLS, CDR2 YYNGEE. DNA of the CDR3: TGTGCCAGCAGCGTCGAAGGTCGACTCCACACAGATACGCAGTATTTT. It codes for CASSVEGRLHTDTQYF.

This clone was seen a single time. V and J are TRBV30 and TRBJ1-1, with D possibly being TRBD1 (5 bases). Trimming took off 2 bases at V and 1 base at J, with 17 bases between the two ends. CDR3 length: 16 residues. Germline V CDR1 and CDR2: GTSNPN, SVGIG (reference sequence). CDR3 nucleotides: TGTGCCTGGAGTCCCAGCGGGGGAGGGAGGAACACTGAAGCTTTCTTT. Its translation is CAWSPSGGGRNTEAFF. The full variable domain, rest sourced from reference TRBV30 and TRBJ1-1, is SQTIHQWPATLVQPVGSPLSLECTVEGTSNPNLYWYRQAAGRGLQLLFYSVGIGQISSEVPQNLSASRPQDRQFILSSKKLLLSDSGFYLCAWSPSGGGRNTEAFFGQGTRLTVV.

The V gene is TRBV2, the J gene TRBJ1-4, with 8 bases identical to TRBD1. V dropped 6 bases and J dropped 0; count of bases not matched to a gene: 0. Germline CDR1 and CDR2: SNHLY and FYNNEI. The CDR3 loop spans 14 amino acids. The CDR3 DNA follows: TGTGCCAGCAGGGACAGGGCAACTAATGAAAAACTGTTTTTT. Protein sequence: CASRDRATNEKLFF. Variable domain in full (rest from reference TRBV2 and TRBJ1-4): EPEVTQTPSHQVTQMGQEVILRCVPISNHLYFYWYRQILGQKVEFLVSFYNNEISEKSEIFDDQFSVERPDGSNFTLKIRSTKLEDSAMYFCASRDRATNEKLFFGSGTQLSVL.

V usage is TRBV7-9 and J usage is TRBJ2-2; 10 bases are a match to TRBD1. This CDR3 comprises 17 residues. The ends lost 5 bases at V and 3 bases at J; junction bases unmatched: 9. CDR1 is SEHNR and CDR2 is FQNEAQ in the germline V gene (reference sequence). This chain's CDR3 is CASSARTGTGDTGELFF. As DNA, the CDR3 is TGTGCCAGCAGCGCAAGAACCGGGACAGGGGACACCGGGGAGCTGTTTTTT.

The chain recombines TRBV14 with TRBJ1-4; D unclear. The germline V gene has CDR1 SGHDN and CDR2 FVKESK. The CDR3 covers 14 residues. V lost 4 bases and J 7 bases, leaving 13 bases between the germline ends. The CDR3 sequence is CASSLRISSEKLFF. DNA for the CDR3: TGTGCCAGCAGCCTCAGAATCTCCAGTGAAAAACTGTTTTTT.

The chain combines TRBV7-2 with TRBJ2-1; 7 bases map to TRBD1. V lost 5 bases to trimming and J lost 5 bases; unmatched junction nucleotides: 6. Germline assignment: CDR1 SGHTA and CDR2 FQGNSA. CDR3 length equals 14 residues. The chain's CDR3 is CASSERGQNNEQFF. In DNA form, the CDR3 reads TGTGCCAGCAGCGAAAGGGGACAGAACAATGAGCAGTTCTTC.

This clone showed up just once. CDR3 region: CASSSDLGSYEQYF. In DNA, the CDR3 is TGTGCCAGCAGCTCCGACCTGGGGAGCTACGAGCAGTACTTC. The chain has TRBV7-2 and TRBJ2-7, with D perhaps matching TRBD2 (5 bases). The CDR3 length is 14 residues. Germline lookup yields CDR1 SGHTA and CDR2 FQGNSA. V was trimmed by 4 bases and J by 3 bases, leaving 13 bases between them.

V is TRBV5-1 and J is TRBJ1-3; D ambiguous. The CDR3 runs 16 residues. Germline V lookup: CDR1 SGHRS, CDR2 YFSETQ. V was pared by 3 bases and J by 0 bases, with 13 bases between. CDR3 protein: CASSSLTAGSGNTIYF. The CDR3 DNA sequence: TGCGCCAGCAGCTCCCTTACCGCGGGCTCTGGAAACACCATATATTTT.

V and J are TRBV29-1 and TRBJ2-7; weak D call: TRBD2 (5 bases). Deletions cut 7 bases from V and 6 bases from J, with 13 bases between. This CDR3 region has 11 residues. Germline V gene lookup returns CDR1 SQVTM and CDR2 ANQGSEA. The CDR3 sequence is CSALFRGEQYF. CDR3 coding DNA: TGCAGCGCCCTATTTCGGGGCGAGCAGTACTTC.

The chain has TRBV7-9 and TRBJ2-7, with 7 nucleotides matching TRBD2. Germline CDR1 reads SEHNR; CDR2 reads FQNEAQ (reference sequence). Germline trimming cut 5 bases from V and 0 bases from J; bases unmatched to any gene: 13. This CDR3 region has 17 residues. CDR3 bases: TGTGCCAGCAGCCCCACAAATGGGGAGGGTTACTCCTACGAGCAGTACTTC. Its translation: CASSPTNGEGYSYEQYF.

The chain couples TRBV23-1 to TRBJ2-7, with 12 bases fitting TRBD1. TRBV23-1 counts as an open reading frame of uncertain function. The CDR3 is 17 residues long. V was pared by 3 bases and J by 0 bases, with 6 bases of the junction left unmatched. The CDR3 is CASSHGTGGPSSYEQYF. Here the CDR3 DNA reads TGCGCCAGCAGTCACGGGACAGGGGGCCCTAGCTCCTACGAGCAGTACTTC.

V gene TRBV4-1 combines with J gene TRBJ1-1; 10 bases are shared with TRBD1. J was trimmed by 4 bases and V by 3 bases; bases with no gene match: 5. CDR1 and CDR2 (germline): MGHRA, YSYEKL. This CDR3 contains 15 residues. CDR3 sequence: CASSQWTGGGTEAFF. CDR3 in DNA: TGCGCCAGCAGCCAGTGGACAGGGGGAGGCACTGAAGCTTTCTTT.

This clone was recorded a few times. The chain couples TRBV7-8 to TRBJ1-3; D might be TRBD1 (6 bases). Germline lookup yields CDR1 SGHVS and CDR2 FQNEAQ. This CDR3 comprises 15 residues. V was cut by 4 bases and J by 0 bases, with 10 bases left in between. The CDR3 nucleotides read TGTGCCAGCAGCTCAAACAGGGTCTCTGGAAACACCATATATTTT. Translated, it gives CASSSNRVSGNTIYF. Based on the CDR3 plus reference TRBV7-8 and TRBJ1-3, the full variable domain is GAGVSQSPRYKVAKRGQDVALRCDPISGHVSLFWYQQALGQGPEFLTYFQNEAQLDKSGLPSDRFFAERPEGSVSTLKIQRTQQEDSAVYLCASSSNRVSGNTIYFGEGSWLTVV.

This chain uses TRBV28 with TRBJ2-1, with 11 bases matching TRBD1. Germline CDR1 MDHEN, CDR2 SYDVKM. This CDR3 is built from 14 residues. V dropped 6 bases and J dropped 10; count of bases not matched to a gene: 8. CDR3 in amino acids: CASSPGQGEGEQFF. Here the CDR3 DNA reads TGTGCCAGCAGCCCGGGACAGGGGGAAGGGGAGCAGTTCTTC.

The gene calls are TRBV19 and TRBJ2-7, with 12 bases lining up with TRBD2. Looked up from germline, CDR1 is LNHDA and CDR2 is SQIVND (reference sequence). V dropped 3 bases and J dropped 7; count of bases not matched to a gene: 7. The CDR3 is 15 residues long. CDR3 sequence: CASSIAGLAGGEQYF. The CDR3 nucleotides are TGTGCCAGTAGTATCGCGGGACTAGCGGGTGGAGAGCAGTACTTC.

V gene TRBV29-1 combines with J gene TRBJ2-1; TRBD2 agrees at 13 bases. The V and J ends lost 6 bases and 12 bases, in that order; junction bases with no gene match: 11. The CDR3 has 14 residues. Germline V gives CDR1 SQVTM, CDR2 ANQGSEA. The CDR3 DNA sequence: TGCAGCGTCGGGGCCGGGACTAGCGGGGTGGGGCAGTTCTTC. Translated: CSVGAGTSGVGQFF.

The chain recombines TRBV12-5 with TRBJ1-6, with a weak D call TRBD1 (5 bases). Germline loops: CDR1 LGHNT, CDR2 FRNRAP. The V and J ends lost 5 bases and 7 bases respectively, with 12 bases between them. The CDR3 spans 14 residues. The CDR3 here is CASGLGPGNSPLHF. The CDR3 nucleotides are TGTGCTAGTGGTCTGGGACCGGGGAATTCACCCCTCCACTTT.